A single T cell receptor beta chain is shown here with its context. These data originate in a study of blood T cell repertoires in COVID-19. Across the whole study: Collection of acute and convalescent COVID-19 samples took place in the United States, Italy and Spain. Nucleic acid was either cDNA or gDNA, and it came from T cells, B-cell-depleted T cells, or PBMCs.

Germline CDR1 and CDR2: MNHEY and SMNVEV (reference sequence). J was trimmed by 6 bases and V by 6 bases; bases with no gene match: 4. This CDR3 has 13 residues. How the authors handled the data: From reference gene primer amplification, estimates of nucleated cell counts were derived. Only in-frame clones appear in the TCRdb table, and some are missing; sequencing was by immunoSEQ multiplex PCR. That table furnishes V, J and clone size, whereas the DNA furnished D and trimming. Seen here are about 140,000 clones, 65% to 90% observed once, and the top ten hold roughly a tenth. V is TRBV27 and J is TRBJ1-5, with TRBD1 matching over 8 bases. Input material: peripheral blood. The sequence came from a man between 60 and 75 years old with active or convalescent COVID-19. Here the CDR3 reads CASRATGGQPQHF. CDR3 nucleotides: TGTGCCAGCAGAGCCACAGGGGGTCAGCCCCAGCATTTT.